This T cell receptor (beta chain) was sequenced for a study of T cell repertoires in cytomegalovirus infection. TCRdb fed the reads into MiXCR, producing one record per CDR3 protein. The sample has under 200,000 distinct CDR3 sequences; approximately 9.7% are singletons. The CDR3 loop spans 14 amino acids. V was shortened by 3 bases and J by 0 bases, with 9 bases between the two germline ends. Germline CDR1 is DFQATT and CDR2 is SNEGSKA (reference sequence). Sequencing input: PBMCs. J is TRBJ2-1 and V is TRBV20-1, with D maybe TRBD2 (5 bases). The sequence came from a human donor in good health (CMV status not recorded). Some clones in this sample may be carry-over from other donors' samples. The CDR3 is CSASPGSSYNEQFF. DNA for the CDR3: TGCAGTGCTAGTCCGGGGAGCTCCTACAATGAGCAGTTCTTC.